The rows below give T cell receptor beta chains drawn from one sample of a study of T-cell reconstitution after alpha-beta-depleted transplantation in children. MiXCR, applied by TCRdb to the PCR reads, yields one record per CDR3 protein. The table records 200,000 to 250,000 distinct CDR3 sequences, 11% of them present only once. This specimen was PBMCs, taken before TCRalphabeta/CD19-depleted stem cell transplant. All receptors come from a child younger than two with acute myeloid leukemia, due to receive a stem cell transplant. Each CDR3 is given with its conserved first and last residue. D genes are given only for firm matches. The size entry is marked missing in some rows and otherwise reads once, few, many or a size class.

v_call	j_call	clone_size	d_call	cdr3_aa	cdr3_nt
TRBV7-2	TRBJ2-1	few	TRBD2	CASSWLAGGNEQFF	TGTGCCAGCAGCTGGCTAGCGGGGGGGAATGAGCAGTTCTTC
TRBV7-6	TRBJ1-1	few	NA	CASSLEVRGAEAFF	TGTGCCAGCAGCTTAGAGGTGAGGGGGGCTGAAGCTTTCTTT
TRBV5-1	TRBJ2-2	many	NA	CASSLATGGELFF	TGCGCCAGCAGCTTGGCTACGGGCGGGGAGCTGTTTTTT
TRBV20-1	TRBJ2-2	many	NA	CSARDLGTGELFF	TGCAGTGCTAGAGATCTAGGGACCGGGGAGCTGTTTTTT
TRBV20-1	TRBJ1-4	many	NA	CSAPRTVGDEKLFF	TGCAGTGCTCCACGGACAGTGGGGGATGAAAAACTGTTTTTT
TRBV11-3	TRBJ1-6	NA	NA	CASSHRTANSPLHF	TGTGCCAGCAGCCATAGGACCGCAAATTCACCCCTCCACTTT
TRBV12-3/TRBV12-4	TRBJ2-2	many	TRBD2	CACSGLADTGELFF	TGTGCCTGCTCGGGACTAGCGGACACCGGGGAGCTGTTTTTT
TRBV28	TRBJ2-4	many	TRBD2	CASSFQGLAGGPENIQYF	TGTGCCAGCAGTTTCCAGGGACTAGCGGGAGGGCCCGAAAACATTCAGTACTTC
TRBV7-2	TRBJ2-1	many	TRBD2	CASTPHSGRPYNEQFF	TGTGCCAGCACCCCTCATAGCGGGAGACCCTACAATGAGCAGTTCTTC
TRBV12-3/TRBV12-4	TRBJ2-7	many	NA	CASSLKEELGHEQYF	TGTGCCAGCAGTTTAAAAGAGGAATTGGGTCACGAGCAGTACTTC
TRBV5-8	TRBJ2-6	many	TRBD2	CASSLEPSGFSGANVLTF	TGTGCCAGCAGCTTGGAACCTAGCGGTTTCTCTGGGGCCAACGTCCTGACTTTC
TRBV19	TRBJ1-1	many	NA	CASRWDGSIEGSTEAFF	TGTGCCAGTAGATGGGACGGCAGCATTGAAGGGAGCACTGAAGCTTTCTTT
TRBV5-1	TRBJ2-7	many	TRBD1	CASKNRGFDEQYF	TGCGCCAGCAAGAACAGGGGATTCGACGAGCAGTACTTC
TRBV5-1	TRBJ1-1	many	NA	CASSHRDVDTEAFF	TGCGCCAGCAGCCACCGGGACGTTGACACTGAAGCTTTCTTT
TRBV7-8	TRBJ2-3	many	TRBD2	CASSFSGITDTQYF	TGTGCCAGCAGCTTTAGCGGGATCACAGATACGCAGTATTTT
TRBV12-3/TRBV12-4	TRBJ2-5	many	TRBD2	CASSFPSGTQETQYF	TGTGCCAGCAGTTTCCCTAGCGGGACCCAAGAGACCCAGTACTTC
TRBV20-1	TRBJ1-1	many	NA	CSARGAFF	TGCAGTGCTAGGGGAGCTTTCTTT
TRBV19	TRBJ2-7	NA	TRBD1	CATTPQGADDEQYF	TGTGCCACCACCCCTCAGGGGGCAGACGACGAGCAGTACTTC
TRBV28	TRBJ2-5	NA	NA	CASSFVDQETQYF	TGTGCCAGCAGTTTCGTTGACCAAGAGACCCAGTACTTC
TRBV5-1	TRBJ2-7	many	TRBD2	CASSLDRPSGLRYEQYF	TGCGCCAGCAGCTTGGATCGGCCTAGCGGGCTTCGTTACGAGCAGTACTTC
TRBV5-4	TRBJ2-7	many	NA	CASSTRARPYEQYF	TGTGCCAGCAGCACGAGGGCCCGGCCCTACGAGCAGTACTTC
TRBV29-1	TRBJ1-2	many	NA	CSAGGGYGYTF	TGCAGCGCTGGGGGGGGCTATGGCTACACCTTC